This entry lists 28 T cell receptor beta chains sequenced from one sample in a study of cytomegalovirus exposure and HLA in healthy donors. With 60 Vbeta and 13 Jbeta primers, the PCR was carried out. The data were produced by immunoSEQ multiplex PCR, yet TCRdb's version contains in-frame clones alone and is incomplete. The data hold roughly 77,000 clones, with over 60% observed a single time. Sequencing input: PBMCs. These receptors were taken from a man in his forties or fifties in good health and CMV-seronegative.

The chain links TRBV30 to TRBJ2-3, with 9 bases identical to TRBD2. The V gene's germline CDR1 is GTSNPN and CDR2 SVGIG (reference sequence). The CDR3 loop spans 16 amino acids. V dropped 0 bases and J dropped 4; count of bases not matched to a gene: 8. CDR3 sequence (DNA): TGTGCCTGGAGTGTGGGACTAGCCGGTTTTGCAGATACGCAGTATTTT. Protein product: CAWSVGLAGFADTQYF.

The CDR3, as DNA: TGTGCCAGCAGGGGGACTAGCGGGAGTAGGACCGGGGAGCTGTTTTTT. The encoded protein is CASRGTSGSRTGELFF. V usage is TRBV28 and J usage is TRBJ2-2; 14 bases align to TRBD2. The CDR3 is 16 amino acids. Germline V gene lookup returns CDR1 MDHEN and CDR2 SYDVKM. The V segment lost 6 bases and the J segment 5 bases; nucleotides outside the gene matches: 5.

V gene TRBV7-6 combines with J gene TRBJ2-1, with 9 bases fitting TRBD2. The CDR3 loop spans 19 amino acids. V shed 2 bases, J shed 4 bases, and the junction held 15 bases outside the gene matches. Looked up from germline, CDR1 is SGHVS and CDR2 is FNYEAQ. CDR3 sequence: CASSLSADSGSRLYNEQFF. CDR3 nucleotides: TGTGCCAGCAGCTTATCGGCAGATAGCGGGAGTCGTTTATACAATGAGCAGTTCTTC.

In this sample, this clone turned up once. The chain links TRBV6-5 to TRBJ1-1, with 7 nucleotides matching TRBD1. This CDR3 spans 13 amino acids. V dropped 6 bases and J dropped 7; count of bases not matched to a gene: 8. Per the germline V gene, CDR1 is MNHEY and CDR2 is SVGAGI. This CDR3 is CASRRRGTVEAFF. CDR3 in DNA: TGTGCCAGCAGACGACGAGGGACAGTTGAAGCTTTCTTT.

The chain couples TRBV19 to TRBJ2-1; 7 positions agree with TRBD2. Germline trimming cut 3 bases from V and 0 bases from J; bases unmatched to any gene: 5. The CDR3 covers 16 residues. The V gene's germline CDR1 is LNHDA and CDR2 SQIVND (reference sequence). CDR3: CASSILTGGSYNEQFF. The CDR3 DNA sequence: TGTGCCAGTAGTATTCTCACGGGGGGCTCCTACAATGAGCAGTTCTTC.

The V gene is TRBV6-5, the J gene TRBJ1-2, with TRBD1 matching over 8 bases. The CDR3 sequence is 13 residues long. The V gene's germline CDR1 is MNHEY and CDR2 SVGAGI. V was clipped by 6 bases and J by 6 bases; unmatched bases: 6. The CDR3 is CASSLDRAHGYTF. Here the CDR3 DNA reads TGTGCCAGCAGCTTGGACAGGGCCCATGGCTACACCTTC.

V gene TRBV19 combines with J gene TRBJ2-5, with D possibly TRBD2 on 5 matching bases. The germline V and J ends were trimmed by 8 bases and 7 bases, with 11 bases remaining between them. The germline gives CDR1 LNHDA, CDR2 SQIVND (reference sequence). The length of the CDR3 is 11 residues. The CDR3 is CASGGPGTQYF. CDR3 sequence (DNA): TGTGCCAGTGGAGGACCTGGGACCCAGTACTTC. The full variable domain, in which reference TRBV19 and TRBJ2-5 provide the parts outside the CDR3, is DGGITQSPKYLFRKEGQNVTLSCEQNLNHDAMYWYRQDPGQGLRLIYYSQIVNDFQKGDIAEGYSVSREKKESFPLTVTSAQKNPTAFYLCASGGPGTQYFGPGTRLLVL.

The J gene is TRBJ2-2, the V gene TRBV7-9, with D possibly being TRBD2 (6 bases). V lost 3 bases and J lost 10, with 12 bases in between. Looked up from germline, CDR1 is SEHNR and CDR2 is FQNEAQ (reference sequence). The CDR3 is 13 residues long. CDR3 residues: CASSFLGGTELFF. CDR3 bases: TGTGCCAGCAGCTTTTTGGGCGGGACGGAGCTGTTTTTT.

The chain joins TRBV7-6 to TRBJ2-7, with 10 nucleotides matching TRBD1. Germline V gene data show CDR1 as SGHVS and CDR2 as FNYEAQ. The J segment lost 9 bases and the V segment lost 4 bases, leaving 6 bases of the junction unmatched. The CDR3 covers 13 residues. CDR3 coding DNA: TGTGCCAGCAGCTGGGGACAGGGGATTATGCAGTACTTC. It translates to CASSWGQGIMQYF.

This clone was seen a few times. This chain links TRBV7-9 with TRBJ2-5; D possibly uses TRBD1 or TRBD2 (5 bases each). The DNA end is more similar to TRBJ2-7, so the J call may be wrong. This CDR3 has 12 residues. Germline V gives CDR1 SEHNR, CDR2 FQNEAQ (reference sequence). CDR3 region: CASSLGAYEQYF. The CDR3 DNA reads as TGTGCCAGCAGCCTGGGGGCCTACGAGCAGTACTTC.

The chain employs TRBV7-2 and TRBJ2-7; D possibly corresponds to TRBD2 (6 bases). The CDR3 extends over 15 amino acids. With 5 bases removed from V and 3 bases from J, the gap between germline ends came to 17 bases. The germline V gene encodes CDR1 SGHTA and CDR2 FQGNSA. CDR3 amino acids: CASSHEEGGYYEQYF. CDR3 in DNA: TGTGCCAGCAGCCATGAGGAGGGCGGATACTACGAGCAGTACTTC.

The rearrangement uses TRBV4-2 and TRBJ1-1; TRBD1 matches at 7 bases. After removal of 4 bases from V and 6 bases from J, the junction contained 20 bases not matched to a gene. CDR1 is LGHNA and CDR2 is YNFKEQ in the germline V gene. The CDR3 length is 18 residues. CDR3 DNA sequence: TGTGCCAGCAGCCCTACGGGTTCACAGGGGAACCTTCGCCCTGAAGCTTTCTTT. Amino acids: CASSPTGSQGNLRPEAFF.

The V and J genes are TRBV19 and TRBJ1-2; 11 bases align to TRBD1. V lost 6 bases and J lost 4; bases outside the gene matches: 10. CDR3 length: 16 amino acids. Germline assignment: CDR1 LNHDA and CDR2 SQIVND (reference sequence). CDR3: CASRSPGQGAGYGYTF. The DNA of the CDR3 is TGTGCCAGTAGGAGTCCCGGACAGGGGGCCGGCTATGGCTACACCTTC.

This chain links TRBV6-6 with TRBJ2-3, with TRBD2 identical over 10 bases. There are 15 residues in the CDR3. The trim removed 7 bases at V and 1 base at J, leaving 5 bases unmatched. Germline CDR1 MNHNY, CDR2 SVGAGI (reference sequence). This CDR3 reads CASTRGTSGTDTQYF. The CDR3 DNA reads as TGTGCCAGCACCCGAGGGACTAGCGGCACAGATACGCAGTATTTT.

In its sample, this clone was seen a few times. The rearrangement joins TRBV6-1 to TRBJ2-1; D is perhaps TRBD2 (6 bases). The CDR3 loop spans 14 amino acids. From germline, CDR1 is MNHNS and CDR2 SASEGT. Trimming cost V 8 bases and J 7 bases, with 18 bases left between them. CDR3 DNA: TGTGCCAGCGAGGCGGGATCAGCTAGGAATGAGCAGTTCTTC. It translates to CASEAGSARNEQFF.

The V and J genes are TRBV7-9 and TRBJ1-1; no definite D call. The germline V gene encodes CDR1 SEHNR and CDR2 FQNEAQ (reference sequence). The germline V and J ends were trimmed by 3 bases and 3 bases, with 8 bases remaining between them. The CDR3 is 13 amino acids. The CDR3 coding sequence is TGTGCCAGCAGCTTTCGGGGTTACACTGAAGCTTTCTTT. The encoded protein is CASSFRGYTEAFF.

The chain is built from TRBV29-1 and TRBJ2-5; D is unresolved. The germline V and J ends were trimmed by 1 base and 3 bases, with 9 bases remaining between them. This CDR3 region has 13 residues. The germline V gene has CDR1 SQVTM and CDR2 ANQGSEA. CDR3 nucleotides: TGCAGCGTTGAAGGCGGAGAAGAAGAGACCCAGTACTTC. Protein: CSVEGGEEETQYF.

The chain couples TRBV29-1 to TRBJ2-2; D might be TRBD1 (6 bases). This CDR3 spans 13 amino acids. V lost 5 bases and J lost 4, with 11 bases in between. CDR1 and CDR2 from the germline V gene are SQVTM and ANQGSEA. The CDR3 coding sequence is TGCAGCGTTTACAGGGCGCGCACCGGGGAGCTGTTTTTT. Translation: CSVYRARTGELFF.

The J gene is TRBJ1-2, the V gene TRBV6-6; 7 bases map to TRBD1. The CDR3 length is 15 residues. Germline V gene data show CDR1 as MNHNY and CDR2 as SVGAGI (reference sequence). V was pared by 6 bases and J by 2 bases, with 9 bases of the junction left unmatched. The CDR3: CASRGLEGQNYGYTF. The CDR3 DNA sequence: TGTGCCAGCAGGGGGCTTGAGGGACAGAACTATGGCTACACCTTC.

Regarding this clone: Within the sample, other DNA sequences also encode this same CDR3. This rearrangement joins TRBV7-7 to TRBJ2-2; possible D gene TRBD2, 5 bases. This CDR3 spans 14 amino acids. The V gene's germline CDR1 is SSHAT and CDR2 FNYEAQ (reference sequence). CDR3 sequence (DNA): TGTGCTAGCGCTACCACGACATCGACCGGGGAGCTGTTTTTT. This codes for CASATTTSTGELFF.

Comment on this clone: Relative to the germline gene, one junction end is altered; a read error may explain this. The rearrangement links TRBV7-7 to TRBJ2-3, with 9 positions matching TRBD1. Germline V CDR1 and CDR2: SSHAT, FNYEAQ (reference sequence). CDR3 length: 16 amino acids. CDR3: CASSSGDRVGTDTQYF. The CDR3 DNA reads TGTGCTAGCAGCTCCGGGGACAGGGTGGGCACAGATACGCAGTATTTT.

This chain joins TRBV20-1 and TRBJ2-7, with no clear D. The germline V gene has CDR1 DFQATT and CDR2 SNEGSKA (reference sequence). V gave up 0 bases and J gave up 4 bases, with 4 bases separating them. The CDR3 is 11 residues long. In DNA form, the CDR3 reads TGCAGTGCTAGAGATCATTACGAGCAGTACTTC. This codes for CSARDHYEQYF.

The V call is TRBV4-2, the J call TRBJ2-1, with 12 bases identical to TRBD1. Trimming cost V 2 bases and J 6 bases; bases outside gene matches: 8. There are 17 residues in the CDR3. Germline V gives CDR1 LGHNA, CDR2 YNFKEQ. This CDR3 reads CASSQNPGTGGLNEQFF. CDR3 nucleotides: TGTGCCAGCAGCCAAAATCCTGGGACAGGGGGCCTCAATGAGCAGTTCTTC.

The chain couples TRBV28 to TRBJ2-1, with TRBD2 matching 12 bases. The CDR3 runs to 15 residues. V dropped 8 bases and J dropped 7; count of bases not matched to a gene: 9. From germline, CDR1 is MDHEN and CDR2 SYDVKM. The CDR3 coding sequence is TGTGCCAGCCTCCAACTAGCGGGAGGTGTAAATGAGCAGTTCTTC. Its translation: CASLQLAGGVNEQFF.

This clone was counted a single time. V usage is TRBV27 and J usage is TRBJ2-2; 7 nucleotides match TRBD1. The CDR3 spans 17 residues. J was trimmed by 0 bases and V by 6 bases; bases with no gene match: 10. Germline values: CDR1 MNHEY, CDR2 SMNVEV (reference sequence). The CDR3 coding sequence is TGTGCCAGCAGACTTACAGGGGCTTCCGCGAACACCGGGGAGCTGTTTTTT. It translates to CASRLTGASANTGELFF.

This clone was detected only once. This sequence joins TRBV5-6 and TRBJ2-1; TRBD2 matches at 8 bases. Germline trimming cut 4 bases from V and 4 bases from J; bases unmatched to any gene: 13. There are 17 residues in the CDR3. CDR1 is SGHDT and CDR2 is YYEEEE in the germline V gene. The CDR3 DNA follows: TGTGCCAGCAGCCCTGGGGTGTTAGCGGGACCATACAATGAGCAGTTCTTC. Protein product: CASSPGVLAGPYNEQFF.

The chain links TRBV29-1 to TRBJ1-1; the D gene is possibly TRBD1 (6 bases). The CDR3 spans 14 residues. CDR1 and CDR2 from the germline V gene are SQVTM and ANQGSEA. V was cut by 4 bases and J by 3 bases, with 15 bases left in between. CDR3 region: CSVAVQGRDTEAFF. The CDR3 DNA reads TGCAGCGTTGCAGTACAGGGCAGGGACACTGAAGCTTTCTTT.

The chain employs TRBV28 and TRBJ1-5, with 9 bases fitting TRBD1. The CDR3 runs to 18 residues. Trimming removed 3 bases from V and 0 bases from J; junction bases left unmatched: 9. The germline gives CDR1 MDHEN, CDR2 SYDVKM. CDR3 amino acids: CASSLPLQGAHSNQPQHF. The DNA for the CDR3 is TGTGCCAGCAGTTTGCCCCTACAGGGGGCCCATAGCAATCAGCCCCAGCATTTT.